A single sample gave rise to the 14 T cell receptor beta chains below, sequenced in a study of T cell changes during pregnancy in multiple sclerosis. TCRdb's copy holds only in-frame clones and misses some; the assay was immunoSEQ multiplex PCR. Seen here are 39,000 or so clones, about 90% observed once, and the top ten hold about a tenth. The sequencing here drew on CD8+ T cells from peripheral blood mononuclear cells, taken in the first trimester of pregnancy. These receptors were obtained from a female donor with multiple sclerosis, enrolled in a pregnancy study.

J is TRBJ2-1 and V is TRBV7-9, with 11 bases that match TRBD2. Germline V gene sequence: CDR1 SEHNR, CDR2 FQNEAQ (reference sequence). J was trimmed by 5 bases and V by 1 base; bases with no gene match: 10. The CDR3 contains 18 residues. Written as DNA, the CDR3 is TGTGCCAGCAGCTTAGAGGGGGTAGCGGGAGGGCCGGACAATGAGCAGTTCTTC. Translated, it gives CASSLEGVAGGPDNEQFF.

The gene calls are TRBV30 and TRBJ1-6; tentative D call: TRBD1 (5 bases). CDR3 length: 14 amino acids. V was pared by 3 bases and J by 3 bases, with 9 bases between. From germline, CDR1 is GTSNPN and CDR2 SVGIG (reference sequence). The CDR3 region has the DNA TGTGCCTGGAGAGATGACAGCTATAATTCACCCCTCCACTTT. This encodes CAWRDDSYNSPLHF.

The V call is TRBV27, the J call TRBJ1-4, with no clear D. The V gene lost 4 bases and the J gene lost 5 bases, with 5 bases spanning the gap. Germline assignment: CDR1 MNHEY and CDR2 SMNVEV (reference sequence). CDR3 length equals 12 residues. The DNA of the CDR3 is TGTGCCAGCAGTTCTCTCAATGAAAAACTGTTTTTT. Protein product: CASSSLNEKLFF.

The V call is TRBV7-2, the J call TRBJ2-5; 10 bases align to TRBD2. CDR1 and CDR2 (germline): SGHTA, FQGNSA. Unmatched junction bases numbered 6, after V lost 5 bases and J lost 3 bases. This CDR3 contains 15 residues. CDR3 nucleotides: TGTGCCAGCAGCCCGGAACTAGCGGGGAAAGAGACCCAGTACTTC. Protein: CASSPELAGKETQYF.

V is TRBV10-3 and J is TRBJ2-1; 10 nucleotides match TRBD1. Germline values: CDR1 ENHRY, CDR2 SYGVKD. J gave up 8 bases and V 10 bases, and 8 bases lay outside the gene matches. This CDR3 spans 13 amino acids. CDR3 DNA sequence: TGTGCCAGCCGGGACAGGGGAGACGATGAGCAGTTCTTC. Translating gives CASRDRGDDEQFF.

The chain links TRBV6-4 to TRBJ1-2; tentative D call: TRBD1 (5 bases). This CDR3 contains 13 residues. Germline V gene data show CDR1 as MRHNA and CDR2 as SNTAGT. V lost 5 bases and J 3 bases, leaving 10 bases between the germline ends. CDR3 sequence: CASSPGDHYGYTF. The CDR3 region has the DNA TGTGCCAGCAGTCCGGGGGATCACTATGGCTACACCTTC.

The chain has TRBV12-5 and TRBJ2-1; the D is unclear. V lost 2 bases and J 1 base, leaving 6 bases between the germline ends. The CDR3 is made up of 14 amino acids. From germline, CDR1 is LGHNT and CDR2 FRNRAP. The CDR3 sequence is CASGLMASYNEQFF. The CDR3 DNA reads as TGTGCTAGTGGTTTGATGGCTTCCTACAATGAGCAGTTCTTC.

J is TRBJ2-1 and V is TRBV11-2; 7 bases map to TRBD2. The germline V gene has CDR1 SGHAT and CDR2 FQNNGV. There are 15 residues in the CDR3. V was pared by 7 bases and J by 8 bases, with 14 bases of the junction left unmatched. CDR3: CASNTPGRGRDEQFF. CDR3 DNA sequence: TGTGCCAGCAACACGCCCGGCCGGGGGAGGGATGAGCAGTTCTTC.

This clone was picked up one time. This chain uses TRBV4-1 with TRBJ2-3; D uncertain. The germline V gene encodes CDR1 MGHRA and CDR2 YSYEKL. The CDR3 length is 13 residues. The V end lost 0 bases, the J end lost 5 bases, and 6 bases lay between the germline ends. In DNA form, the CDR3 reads TGCGCCAGCAGCCAAGAGCGAGGAGATACGCAGTATTTT. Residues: CASSQERGDTQYF.

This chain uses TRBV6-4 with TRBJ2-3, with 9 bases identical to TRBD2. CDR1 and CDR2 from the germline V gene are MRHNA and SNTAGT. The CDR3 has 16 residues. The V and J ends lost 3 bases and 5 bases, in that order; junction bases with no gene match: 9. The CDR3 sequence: CASSETAGGRGDTQYF. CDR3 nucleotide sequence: TGTGCCAGCAGTGAGACAGCGGGAGGACGGGGAGATACGCAGTATTTT.

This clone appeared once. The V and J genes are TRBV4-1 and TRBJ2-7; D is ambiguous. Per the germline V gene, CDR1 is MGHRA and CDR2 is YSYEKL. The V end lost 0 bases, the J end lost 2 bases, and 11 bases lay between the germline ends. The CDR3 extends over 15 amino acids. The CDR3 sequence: CASSQEISETYEQYF. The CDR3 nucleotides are TGCGCCAGCAGCCAAGAAATTTCGGAGACCTACGAGCAGTACTTC.

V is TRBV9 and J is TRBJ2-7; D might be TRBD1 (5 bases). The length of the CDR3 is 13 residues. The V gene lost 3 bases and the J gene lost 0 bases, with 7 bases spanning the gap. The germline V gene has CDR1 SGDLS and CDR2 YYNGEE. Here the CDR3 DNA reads TGTGCCAGCAGCGGACAGCTCTCCTACGAGCAGTACTTC. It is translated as CASSGQLSYEQYF. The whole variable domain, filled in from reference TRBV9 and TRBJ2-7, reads DSGVTQTPKHLITATGQRVTLRCSPRSGDLSVYWYQQSLDQGLQFLIQYYNGEERAKGNILERFSAQQFPDLHSELNLSSLELGDSALYFCASSGQLSYEQYFGPGTRLTVT.

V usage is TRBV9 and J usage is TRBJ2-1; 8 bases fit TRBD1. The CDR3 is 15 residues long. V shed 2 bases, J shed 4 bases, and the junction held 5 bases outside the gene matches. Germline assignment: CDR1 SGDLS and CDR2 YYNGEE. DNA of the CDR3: TGTGCCAGCAGCGTCCAGGACAGGGCTTACAATGAGCAGTTCTTC. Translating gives CASSVQDRAYNEQFF. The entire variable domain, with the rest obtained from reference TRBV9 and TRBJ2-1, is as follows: DSGVTQTPKHLITATGQRVTLRCSPRSGDLSVYWYQQSLDQGLQFLIQYYNGEERAKGNILERFSAQQFPDLHSELNLSSLELGDSALYFCASSVQDRAYNEQFFGPGTRLTVL.

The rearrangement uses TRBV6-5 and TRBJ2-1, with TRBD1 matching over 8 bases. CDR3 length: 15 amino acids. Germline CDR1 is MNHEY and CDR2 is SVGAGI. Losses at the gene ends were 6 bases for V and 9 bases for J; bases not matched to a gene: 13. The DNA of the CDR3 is TGTGCCAGCAGCCTGGCAGACAGGGGATATACTGAGCAGTTCTTC. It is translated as CASSLADRGYTEQFF.